This entry concerns a single T cell receptor (beta chain). The clone's antigen remains unknown. Per-base quality was not reported, and no clone a single base away is much larger than it. This sample is part of a study of blood T cell repertoires in COVID-19 (dated by TCRdb to 2018 to 2021). With respect to the entire study: The collaborator samples originated in the United States, Italy and Spain and spanned the acute and convalescent phases of COVID-19. The prospective study material was composed of cDNA or gDNA derived from T cells, B-cell-depleted T cells, or PBMCs. Deeply sampled blood TCRbeta repertoires from subjects exposed to, actively infected with, or recovered from COVID-19 were included in the dataset. A freely available public database, intended as a resource for researchers studying the immune response to SARS-CoV-2, is where the repertoires were released. The samples were drawn from two sources: the first 160 participants of the ongoing ImmuneRACE study, and 1,000 to 1,500 subjects contributed by 6 global collaborators. A de-identified subject ID, COVID-19 status, age in years and sex were almost always included in the sample metadata. Where available, HLA class I and class II types were taken from metadata supplied by the sample provider and were not determined by assay-based typing. On the study overall, not on this receptor specifically: The amount of clinical and demographic metadata varied by source and participant and was provided uncurated.

Germline trimming amounts to 5 bases on V and 3 bases on J, with 2 as the count of junction bases outside the gene matches. The CDR3 sequence holds 13 residues, the cysteine and phenylalanine included. Only the CDR3 region is kept as DNA, spanning 39 bases read in frame from base 1. The germline V gene provides CDR1 KGHDR and CDR2 SFDVKD. The immunoSEQ Assay, a bias-controlled multiplex PCR, was used to amplify TCRbeta CDR3 regions from genomic DNA. Under the source paper's analysis protocol: Nucleated cell counts per sample were estimated from amplification of reference gene primers within the assay. Sequence reads were collapsed and filtered to measure the absolute abundance of every unique TCRbeta CDR3 rearrangement. For each sample, productive Simpson clonality was calculated as the square root of Simpson's diversity index across productive rearrangements. This immuneACCESS table, as held by TCRdb, lists in-frame sequences with V and J called but not all clones. Of the missing ones, under half trace to an unresolved V gene in checked studies; the others have no known cause. That table gives V, J and clone size, and the DNA gave D and trimming. The sample has 130,000 or so clones on record, about 90% of them singletons. Clones ranked in the top ten supply about 1.5% of the sample.

Whole blood was collected in K2EDTA tubes by collaborating institutions according to the institutions' own protocols. For TCRbeta analysis, collaborators shipped samples in one of three forms: frozen whole blood, isolated PBMCs, or DNA extracted from either of those sample types. The clonotype was recovered from a woman aged 55 to 70 with acute or convalescent COVID-19. The sequencing input was peripheral blood. The rearrangement combines TRBV24-1 with TRBJ2-5, and 7 junctional nucleotides match TRBD2. The DNA is TGTGCCACCAGTGGAAGCGGGGAAGAGACCCAGTACTTC. Its translation is CATSGSGEETQYF.